A selection of T cell receptor beta chains follows, all from one sample in a study of blood T cells in healthy people across ages. MiXCR was run by TCRdb on the 5' RACE reads, yielding one entry per CDR3 protein. The sample shows roughly 1,500,000 distinct CDR3 sequences, around 42% of them seen only once. Specimen: blood. These receptor sequences come from a woman younger than 30 in good health. Both conserved end residues are part of each CDR3. Each record gives: CDR3 length, clone size, J gene, D gene, V gene, CDR3 protein, CDR3 DNA. D genes are given only for firm matches. Clone size is not always given. Where it is, it says once, few, many or a class for expanded clones.

>15|.|TRBJ2-1|TRBD2|TRBV12-3/TRBV12-4
CASSLYLAGEDEQFF
TGTGCCAGCAGTTTATACCTAGCGGGGGAGGATGAGCAGTTCTTC
>15|.|TRBJ1-2|.|TRBV5-6
CASSGPRGSNYGYTF
TGTGCCAGCAGCGGTCCCAGGGGATCTAACTATGGCTACACCTTC
>13|.|TRBJ2-3|.|TRBV2
CASSESRRDTQYF
TGTGCCAGCAGTGAAAGCCGCCGGGATACGCAGTATTTT
>16|many|TRBJ2-1|.|TRBV5-5
CASSLSLGVAFDEQFF
TGTGCCAGCAGCTTGTCGCTTGGAGTAGCGTTCGATGAGCAGTTCTTC
>16|.|TRBJ1-6|.|TRBV10-3
CAISEPSGQVNSPLHF
TGTGCCATCAGTGAGCCAAGTGGGCAAGTAAATTCACCCCTCCACTTT
>13|.|TRBJ2-5|.|TRBV7-8
CASSAEGQETQYF
TGTGCCAGCAGCGCCGAGGGTCAAGAGACCCAGTACTTC
>12|.|TRBJ1-2|.|TRBV20-1
CSAPGPREGYTF
TGCAGTGCCCCGGGCCCCAGGGAAGGCTACACCTTC
>15|few|TRBJ2-7|TRBD2|TRBV3-1
CASSQEGSGVYEQYF
TGTGCCAGCAGCCAAGAGGGTAGCGGGGTCTACGAGCAGTACTTC
>16|.|TRBJ2-1|TRBD2|TRBV7-2
CASSAGAGSSYNEQFF
TGTGCCAGCAGCGCGGGAGCGGGGAGCTCCTACAATGAGCAGTTCTTC
>11|once|TRBJ1-2|.|TRBV12-3/TRBV12-4
CASSRTGTYTF
TGTGCCAGCAGTCGAACAGGGACCTACACCTTC
>18|.|TRBJ2-3|TRBD2|TRBV20-1
CSARHGILAGQGKDTQYF
TGCAGTGCTAGACACGGCATTCTAGCGGGTCAAGGCAAAGATACGCAGTATTTT
>15|.|TRBJ1-6|.|TRBV3-1
CASSQGGTKGSPPHF
TGTGCCAGCAGCCAAGGTGGAACAAAGGGTTCACCCCCCCACTTT
>15|once|TRBJ1-3|.|TRBV12-3/TRBV12-4
CASTPGGSSENTIYF
TGTGCCAGCACCCCCGGGGGCAGCTCTGAAAACACCATATATTTT
>17|.|TRBJ2-7|TRBD1|TRBV7-9
CASSNPGDRAIIYEQYF
TGTGCCAGCAGCAATCCCGGAGACAGGGCGATAATCTACGAGCAGTACTTC
>11|.|TRBJ2-1|.|TRBV20-1
CSATGPNEQFF
TGCAGTGCTACCGGGCCGAATGAGCAGTTCTTC
>14|few|TRBJ2-7|.|TRBV20-1
CSARDLAGVNEQYF
TGCAGTGCTAGAGATCTGGCAGGGGTCAACGAGCAGTACTTC
>17|.|TRBJ2-7|.|TRBV12-3/TRBV12-4
CASSLSLGDLFSYEQYF
TGTGCCAGCAGTCTAAGCTTGGGGGACCTATTCTCCTACGAGCAGTACTTC